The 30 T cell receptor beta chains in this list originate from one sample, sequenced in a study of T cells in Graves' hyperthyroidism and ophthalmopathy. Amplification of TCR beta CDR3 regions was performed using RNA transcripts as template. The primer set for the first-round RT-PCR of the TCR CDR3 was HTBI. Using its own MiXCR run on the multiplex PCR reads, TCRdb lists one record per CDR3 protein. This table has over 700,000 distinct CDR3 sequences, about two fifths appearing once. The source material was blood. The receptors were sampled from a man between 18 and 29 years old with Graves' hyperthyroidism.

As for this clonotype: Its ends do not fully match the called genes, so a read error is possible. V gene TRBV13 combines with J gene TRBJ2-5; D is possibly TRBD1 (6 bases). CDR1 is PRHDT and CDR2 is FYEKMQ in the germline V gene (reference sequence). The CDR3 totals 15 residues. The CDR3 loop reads CASSWYRDRQESQYF. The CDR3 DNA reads TGTGCCAGCAGCTGGTACAGGGACCGACAAGAGTCCCAGTACTTC.

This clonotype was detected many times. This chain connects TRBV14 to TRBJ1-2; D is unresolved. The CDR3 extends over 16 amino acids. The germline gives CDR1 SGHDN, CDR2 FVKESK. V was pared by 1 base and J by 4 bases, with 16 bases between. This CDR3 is CASSQASFRDSYGYTF. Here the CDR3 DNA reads TGTGCCAGCAGCCAAGCGTCATTTCGGGATTCCTATGGCTACACCTTC.

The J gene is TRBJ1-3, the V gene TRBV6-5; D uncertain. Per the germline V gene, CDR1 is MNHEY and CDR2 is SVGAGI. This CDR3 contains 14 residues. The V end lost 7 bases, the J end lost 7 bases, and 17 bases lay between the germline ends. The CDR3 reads CASTPGPEGNTIYF. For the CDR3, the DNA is TGTGCCAGCACCCCGGGCCCGGAAGGGAACACCATATATTTT.

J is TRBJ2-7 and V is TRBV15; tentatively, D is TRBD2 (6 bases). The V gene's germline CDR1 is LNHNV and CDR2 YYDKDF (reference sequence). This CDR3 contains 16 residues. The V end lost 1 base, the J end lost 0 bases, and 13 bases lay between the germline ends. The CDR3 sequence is CATSRAGGNSSYEQYF. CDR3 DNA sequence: TGTGCCACCAGCAGAGCTGGAGGGAATAGCTCCTACGAGCAGTACTTC.

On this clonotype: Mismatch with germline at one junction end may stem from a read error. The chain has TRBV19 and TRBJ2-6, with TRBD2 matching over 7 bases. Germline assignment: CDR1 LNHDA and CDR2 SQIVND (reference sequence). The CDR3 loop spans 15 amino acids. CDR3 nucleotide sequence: TGTGCCAGTAGTATGACGAGCGGGAAGGCCAACGTCCCGTCTTTC. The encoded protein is CASSMTSGKANVPSF. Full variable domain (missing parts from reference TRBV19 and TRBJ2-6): DGGITQSPKYLFRKEGQNVTLSCEQNLNHDAMYWYRQDPGQGLRLIYYSQIVNDFQKGDIAEGYSVSREKKESFPLTVTSAQKNPTAFYLCASSMTSGKANVPSFGAGSRLTVL.

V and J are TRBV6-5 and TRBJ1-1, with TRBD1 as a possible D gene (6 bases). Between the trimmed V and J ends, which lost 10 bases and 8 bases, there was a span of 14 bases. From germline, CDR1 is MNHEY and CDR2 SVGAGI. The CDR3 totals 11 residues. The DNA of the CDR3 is TGTGCCACCACATGGGGGACAGAAGCTTTCTTT. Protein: CATTWGTEAFF.

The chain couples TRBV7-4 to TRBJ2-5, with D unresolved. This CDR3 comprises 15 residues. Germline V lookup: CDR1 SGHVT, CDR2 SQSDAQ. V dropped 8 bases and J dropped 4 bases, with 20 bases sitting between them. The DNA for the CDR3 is TGTGCCAGCCGGAGAAGAGGCCTCGGCGGAGAGACCCAGTACTTC. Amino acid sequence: CASRRRGLGGETQYF.

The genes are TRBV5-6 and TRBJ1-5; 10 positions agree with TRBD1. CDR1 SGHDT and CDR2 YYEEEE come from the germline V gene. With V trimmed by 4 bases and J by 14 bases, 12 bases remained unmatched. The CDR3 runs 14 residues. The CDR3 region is CASSRRDRGSYEHF. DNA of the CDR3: TGTGCCAGCAGCCGCCGGGACAGGGGATCCTACGAGCATTTT. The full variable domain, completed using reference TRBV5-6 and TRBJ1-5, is DAGVTQSPTHLIKTRGQQVTLRCSPKSGHDTVSWYQQALGQGPQFIFQYYEEEERQRGNFPDRFSGHQFPNYSSELNVNALLLGDSALYLCASSRRDRGSYEHFGDGTRLSIL.

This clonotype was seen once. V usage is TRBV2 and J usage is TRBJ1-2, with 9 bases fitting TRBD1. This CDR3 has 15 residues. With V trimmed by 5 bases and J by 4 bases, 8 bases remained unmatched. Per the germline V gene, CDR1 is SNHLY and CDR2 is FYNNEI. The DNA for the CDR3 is TGTGCCAGCAGTTTAACCGGGACAGGGATCTATGGCTACACCTTC. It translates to CASSLTGTGIYGYTF.

Here the CDR3 reads CSARRTPTSTDTQYF. For the CDR3, the DNA is TGCAGTGCCCGACGGACCCCGACTAGCACAGATACGCAGTATTTT. This rearrangement joins TRBV20-1 to TRBJ2-3; D not resolved. This CDR3 comprises 15 residues. Germline assignment: CDR1 DFQATT and CDR2 SNEGSKA (reference sequence). Trimming shortened V by 6 bases and J by 0 bases, and 16 bases separated the two germline ends.

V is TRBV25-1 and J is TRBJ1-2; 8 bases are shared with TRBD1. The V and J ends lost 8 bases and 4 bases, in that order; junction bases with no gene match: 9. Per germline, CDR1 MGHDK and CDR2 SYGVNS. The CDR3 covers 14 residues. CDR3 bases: TGTGCCAGCTTCCCGGACAGGGTGATCTATGGCTACACCTTC. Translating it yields CASFPDRVIYGYTF.

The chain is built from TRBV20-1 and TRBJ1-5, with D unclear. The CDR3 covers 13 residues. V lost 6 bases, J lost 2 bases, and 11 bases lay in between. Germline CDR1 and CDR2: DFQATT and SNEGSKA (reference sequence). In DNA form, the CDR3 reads TGCAGTGCCGTATCTGGGGGCAATCAGCCCCAGCATTTT. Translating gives CSAVSGGNQPQHF.

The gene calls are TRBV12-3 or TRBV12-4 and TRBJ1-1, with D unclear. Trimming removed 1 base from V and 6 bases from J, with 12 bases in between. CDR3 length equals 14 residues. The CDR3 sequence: CASSLGLATPEAFF. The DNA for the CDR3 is TGTGCCAGCAGTTTAGGGCTAGCGACACCTGAAGCTTTCTTT.

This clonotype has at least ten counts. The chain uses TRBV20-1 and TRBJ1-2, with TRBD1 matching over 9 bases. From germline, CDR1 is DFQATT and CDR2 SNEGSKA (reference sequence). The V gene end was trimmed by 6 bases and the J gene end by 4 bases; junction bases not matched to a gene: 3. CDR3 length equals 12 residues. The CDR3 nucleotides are TGCAGTGCGTGGGACAGGGCCTATGGCTACACCTTC. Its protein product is CSAWDRAYGYTF.

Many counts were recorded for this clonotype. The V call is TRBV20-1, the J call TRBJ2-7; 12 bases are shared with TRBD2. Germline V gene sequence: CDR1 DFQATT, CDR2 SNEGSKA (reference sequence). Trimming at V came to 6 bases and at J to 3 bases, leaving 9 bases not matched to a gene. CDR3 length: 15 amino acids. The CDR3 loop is CSASKMTSGSYEQYF. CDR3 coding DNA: TGCAGTGCCAGCAAGATGACTAGCGGGAGCTACGAGCAGTACTTC.

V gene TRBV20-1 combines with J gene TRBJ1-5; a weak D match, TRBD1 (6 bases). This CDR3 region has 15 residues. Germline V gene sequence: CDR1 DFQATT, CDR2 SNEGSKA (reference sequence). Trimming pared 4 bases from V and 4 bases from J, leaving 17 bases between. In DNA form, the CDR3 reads TGCAGTGCTACTCGGGAGATTACAGGGAATCAGCCCCAGCATTTT. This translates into CSATREITGNQPQHF.

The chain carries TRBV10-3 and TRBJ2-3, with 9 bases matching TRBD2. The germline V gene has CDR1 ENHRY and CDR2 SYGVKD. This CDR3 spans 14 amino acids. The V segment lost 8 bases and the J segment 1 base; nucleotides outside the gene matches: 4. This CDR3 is CAIGSGRGTDTQYF. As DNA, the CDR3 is TGTGCCATCGGTAGCGGGAGAGGCACAGATACGCAGTATTTT.

CDR3: CATMELAGHAETQYF. CDR3 bases: TGTGCCACCATGGAACTAGCGGGACACGCCGAGACCCAGTACTTC. The V call is TRBV10-3, the J call TRBJ2-5, with 10 bases fitting TRBD2. The V segment lost 10 bases and the J segment 5 bases; nucleotides outside the gene matches: 13. Per germline, CDR1 ENHRY and CDR2 SYGVKD. The CDR3 sequence is 15 residues long.

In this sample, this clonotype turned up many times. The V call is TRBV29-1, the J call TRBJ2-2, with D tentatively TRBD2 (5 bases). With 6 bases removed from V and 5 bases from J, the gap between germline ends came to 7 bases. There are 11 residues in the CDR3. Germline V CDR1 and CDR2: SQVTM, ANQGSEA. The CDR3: CSVGETGELFF. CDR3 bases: TGCAGCGTCGGGGAAACCGGGGAGCTGTTTTTT.

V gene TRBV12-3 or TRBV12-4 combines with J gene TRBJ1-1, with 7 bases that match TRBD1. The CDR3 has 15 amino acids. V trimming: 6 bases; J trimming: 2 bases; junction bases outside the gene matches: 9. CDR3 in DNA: TGTGCCAGCAGCTGGGGGACAGTCACAAACACTGAAGCTTTCTTT. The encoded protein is CASSWGTVTNTEAFF.

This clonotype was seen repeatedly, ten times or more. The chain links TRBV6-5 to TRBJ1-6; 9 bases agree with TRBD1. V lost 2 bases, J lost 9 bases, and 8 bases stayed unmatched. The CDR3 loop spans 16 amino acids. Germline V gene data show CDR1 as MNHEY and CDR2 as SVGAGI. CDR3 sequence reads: CASSYTRTGVGSPLHF. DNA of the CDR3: TGTGCCAGCAGTTACACTAGGACAGGGGTTGGTTCACCCCTCCACTTT.

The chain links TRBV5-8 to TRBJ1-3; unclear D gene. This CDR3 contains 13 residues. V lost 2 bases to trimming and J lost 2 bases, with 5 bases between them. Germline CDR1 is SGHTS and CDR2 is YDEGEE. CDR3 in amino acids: CASSFKAGNTIYF. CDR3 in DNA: TGTGCCAGCAGCTTTAAAGCTGGAAACACCATATATTTT.

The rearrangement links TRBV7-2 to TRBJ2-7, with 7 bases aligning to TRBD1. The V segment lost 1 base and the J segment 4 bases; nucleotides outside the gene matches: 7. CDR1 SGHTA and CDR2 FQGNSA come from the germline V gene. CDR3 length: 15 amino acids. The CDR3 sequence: CASSLGVGTVYEQYF. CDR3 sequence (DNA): TGTGCCAGCAGCTTAGGGGTAGGGACAGTATACGAGCAGTACTTC.

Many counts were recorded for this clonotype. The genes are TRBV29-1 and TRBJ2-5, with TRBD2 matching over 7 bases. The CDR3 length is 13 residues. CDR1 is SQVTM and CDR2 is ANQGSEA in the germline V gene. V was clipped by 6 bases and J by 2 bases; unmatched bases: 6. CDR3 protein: CSVGRDYQETQYF. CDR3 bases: TGCAGCGTGGGCCGGGACTATCAAGAGACCCAGTACTTC.

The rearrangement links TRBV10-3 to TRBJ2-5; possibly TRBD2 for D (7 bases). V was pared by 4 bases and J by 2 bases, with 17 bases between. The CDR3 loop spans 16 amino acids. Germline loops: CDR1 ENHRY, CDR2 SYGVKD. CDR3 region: CAISARTGGPQETQYF. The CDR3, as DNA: TGTGCCATCAGTGCTAGAACGGGGGGCCCTCAAGAGACCCAGTACTTC.

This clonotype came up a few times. CDR3 region: CASSSSGRASFFGETQYF. In DNA, the CDR3 is TGTGCCAGCAGTTCAAGCGGGAGGGCCTCTTTTTTTGGAGAGACCCAGTACTTC. The chain links TRBV25-1 to TRBJ2-5, with 10 nucleotides matching TRBD2. The CDR3 is made up of 18 amino acids. Trimming took 5 bases from V and 4 from J; bases not matched to a gene: 16. CDR1 MGHDK and CDR2 SYGVNS come from the germline V gene.

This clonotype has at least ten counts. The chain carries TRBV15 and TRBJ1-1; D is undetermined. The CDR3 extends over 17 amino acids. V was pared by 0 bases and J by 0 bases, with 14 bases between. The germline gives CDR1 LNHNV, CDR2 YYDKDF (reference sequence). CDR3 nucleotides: TGTGCCACCAGCAGAGATTGGGTTTTAGGGTTGAACACTGAAGCTTTCTTT. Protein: CATSRDWVLGLNTEAFF.

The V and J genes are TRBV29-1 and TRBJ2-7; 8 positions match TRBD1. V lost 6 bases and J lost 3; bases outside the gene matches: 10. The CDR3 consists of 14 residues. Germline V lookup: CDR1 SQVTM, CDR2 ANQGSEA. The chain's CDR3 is CSVLPGQAVYEQYF. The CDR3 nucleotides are TGCAGCGTGCTACCGGGACAGGCCGTCTACGAGCAGTACTTC.

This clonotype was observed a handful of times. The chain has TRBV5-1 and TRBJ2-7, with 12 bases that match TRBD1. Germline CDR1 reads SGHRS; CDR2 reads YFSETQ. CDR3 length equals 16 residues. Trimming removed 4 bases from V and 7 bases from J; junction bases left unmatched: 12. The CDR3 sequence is CASSLQPGQGAGEQYF. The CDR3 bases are TGCGCCAGCAGCCTGCAGCCGGGACAGGGGGCGGGAGAGCAGTACTTC.

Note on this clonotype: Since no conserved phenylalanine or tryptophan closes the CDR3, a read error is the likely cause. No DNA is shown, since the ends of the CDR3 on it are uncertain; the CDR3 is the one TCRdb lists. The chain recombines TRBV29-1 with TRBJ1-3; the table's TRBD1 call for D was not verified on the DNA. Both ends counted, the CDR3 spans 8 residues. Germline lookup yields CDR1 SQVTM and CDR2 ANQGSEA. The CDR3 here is CSVVLTQG.